This T cell receptor beta chain was captured in a study of blood T cell repertoires in COVID-19. About the research overall: Researchers got acute and convalescent COVID-19 samples from the United States, Italy and Spain.

This CDR3 spans 14 amino acids. V dropped 5 bases and J dropped 7 bases, with 17 bases sitting between them. The germline gives CDR1 SGHTA, CDR2 FQGNSA. Clones were sequenced by immunoSEQ multiplex PCR, and TCRdb holds only the in-frame ones, with some missing. The data contain some 240,000 clones, about 85% of them singletons. This TCR was sampled from a woman between 45 and 65 years old who had been exposed to COVID-19. Sequencing was done on a sample of PBMCs or T cells enriched from blood (not recorded which). V and J are TRBV7-2 and TRBJ2-5, with a tentative D call TRBD2 (6 bases). CDR3 coding DNA: TGTGCCAGCAGCCTAGGCGGCGGGGTTAGGACCCAGTACTTC. This translates into CASSLGGGVRTQYF. Drawing the rest from reference TRBV7-2 and TRBJ2-5, the complete variable domain is GAGVSQSPSNKVTEKGKDVELRCDPISGHTALYWYRQSLGQGLEFLIYFQGNSAPDKSGLPSDRFSAERTGGSVSTLTIQRTQQEDSAVYLCASSLGGGVRTQYFGPGTRLLVL.